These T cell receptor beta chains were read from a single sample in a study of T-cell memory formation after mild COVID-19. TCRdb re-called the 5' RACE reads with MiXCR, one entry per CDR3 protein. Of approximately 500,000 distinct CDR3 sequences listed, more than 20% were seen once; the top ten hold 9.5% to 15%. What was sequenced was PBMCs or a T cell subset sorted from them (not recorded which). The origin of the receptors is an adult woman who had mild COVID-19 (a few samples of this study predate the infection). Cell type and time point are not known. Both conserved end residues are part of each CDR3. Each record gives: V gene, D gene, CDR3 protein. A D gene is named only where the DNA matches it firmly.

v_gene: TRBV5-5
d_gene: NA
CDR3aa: CASSSWSRNTEAFF

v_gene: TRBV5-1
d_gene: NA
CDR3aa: CASVGLTDTQYF

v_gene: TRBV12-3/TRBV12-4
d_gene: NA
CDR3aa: CASDSTGQFNQPQHF

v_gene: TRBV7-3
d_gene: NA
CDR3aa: CASSLMGPDTTDTQYF

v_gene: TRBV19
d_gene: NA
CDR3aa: CASSIGKGKGSSQPQHF

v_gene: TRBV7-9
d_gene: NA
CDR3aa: CASSPVDWEHADTQYF

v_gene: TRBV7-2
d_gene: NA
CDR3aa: CASSLTSYEQYF

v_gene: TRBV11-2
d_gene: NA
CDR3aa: CASSLMDTQYF

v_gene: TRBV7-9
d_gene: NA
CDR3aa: CASSTRSGAPLHF

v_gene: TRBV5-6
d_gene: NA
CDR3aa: CASRRGYSAGELFF

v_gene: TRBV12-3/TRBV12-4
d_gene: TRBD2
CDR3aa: CASSLASWLAADNEQFF

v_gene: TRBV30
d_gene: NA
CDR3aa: CAWSEGFNEQFF

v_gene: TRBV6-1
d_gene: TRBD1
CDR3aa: CASKDRGLNTEAFF

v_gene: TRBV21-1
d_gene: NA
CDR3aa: CASSKGYNGTSGWFF

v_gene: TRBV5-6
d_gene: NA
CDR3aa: CASSWEGSNQPQHF

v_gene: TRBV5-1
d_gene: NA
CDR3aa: CASSLVANTGELFF

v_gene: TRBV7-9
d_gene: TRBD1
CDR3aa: CASSLNPRTGGDGNQPQHF

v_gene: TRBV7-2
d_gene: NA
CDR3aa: CASSFVNSNQPQHF

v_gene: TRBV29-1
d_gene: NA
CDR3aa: CSVEGVPNTGELFF

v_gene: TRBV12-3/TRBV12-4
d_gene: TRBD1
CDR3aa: CASSNYRGIIYEQYF

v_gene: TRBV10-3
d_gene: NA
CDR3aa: CAISDPGGEQFF

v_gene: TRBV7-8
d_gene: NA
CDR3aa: CASSLVTRGSYEQYF

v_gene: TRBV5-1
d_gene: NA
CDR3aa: CASSLNPRGASTDTQYF

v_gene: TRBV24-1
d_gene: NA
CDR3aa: CATSEEGVRTDTQYF

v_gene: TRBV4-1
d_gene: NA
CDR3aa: CASSHWLSGSYEQYF

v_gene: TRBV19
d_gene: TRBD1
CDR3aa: CASSTLDRGVMNTEAFF

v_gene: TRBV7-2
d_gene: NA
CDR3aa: CASSIGGAGGNTIYF

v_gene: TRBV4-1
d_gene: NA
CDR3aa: CASSQGLANTGELFF

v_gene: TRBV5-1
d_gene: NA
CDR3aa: CASSLEYTYEQYF

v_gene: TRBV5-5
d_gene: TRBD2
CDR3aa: CASSFTSGRASGANVLTF

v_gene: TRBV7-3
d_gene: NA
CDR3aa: CASSKMIGTPEAFF

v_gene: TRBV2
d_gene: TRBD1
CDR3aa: CASSVGYGQAGETQYF

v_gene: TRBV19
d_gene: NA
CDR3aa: CASSPLGAMQETQYF

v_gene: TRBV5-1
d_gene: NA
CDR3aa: CASSLDSGGSYNSPLHF

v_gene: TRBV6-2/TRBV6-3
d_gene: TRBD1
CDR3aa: CASSYEGQGTDTQYF

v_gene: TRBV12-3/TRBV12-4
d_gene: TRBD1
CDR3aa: CASSGTGSYNEQFF